This T cell receptor beta chain was sequenced for a study of OX40 agonist ivuxolimab in advanced cancers. With regard to the full study: Ivuxolimab was a fully human IgG2 agonistic monoclonal antibody targeting the costimulatory receptor OX40 (CD134). Patients were allowed to have had prior anti-PD-1, anti-PD-L1 or anti-CTLA-4 therapy, and around two fifths of the dose-escalation patients had been treated with checkpoint inhibitors. Three dose-escalation patients achieved partial responses, one with hepatocellular carcinoma and two with cutaneous melanoma. The paper reports the monotherapy dose-escalation portion (N ≈ 50 patients) of the phase I ivuxolimab trial. Of the roughly 52 dose-escalation patients, hepatocellular carcinoma was present in about 20, melanoma in approximately 15, renal cell carcinoma in 9 and head and neck cancer in 9. Peripheral TCRbeta sequencing aimed to test whether ivuxolimab altered TCR sequence diversity and caused clonal T-cell expansion. Intravenous ivuxolimab was administered to patients every 2 weeks at six dose levels: 0.01, 0.1, 0.3, 1.5, 3 and 10 mg/kg. The dose-escalation cohort was approximately 83% male with a mean age of around 64 years, ranging from roughly 23 to 79.

Patients with autoimmune disease history or receiving systemic immunosuppression were excluded from the trial. Peripheral blood for TCR sequencing was collected from all dose cohorts at baseline, on cycle 4 day 1, and on cycle 7 day 1. Samples came from an open-label, multicenter, first-in-human phase I dose-escalation trial of ivuxolimab. The trial enrolled adults with locally advanced or metastatic head and neck squamous cell, hepatocellular, melanoma or renal cell carcinoma. Before TCR sequencing, CD4+ T cells and CD8+ T cells were sorted from peripheral blood as separate populations. The research as a whole found: Antigen specificity was not determined for the clonally expanded peripheral T cells. Low levels of normalized T-cell clonal expansion were also seen in some patients who did not respond. In partial responders in the 0.1-3.0 mg/kg groups, normalized peripheral clonal expansion was found to be among the lowest, especially among CD8+ T cells. At doses from 0.1 to 3.0 mg/kg, clonal expansion was seen in both CD4+ and CD8+ blood T cells between baseline and week 6. After ivuxolimab, CD8+ T cells had more expanded clones than CD4+ T cells on average.

CDR1 SGHNT and CDR2 YYREEE were looked up in the germline V gene (reference sequence). The CDR3, from cysteine to phenylalanine, totals 15 residues. The kept DNA is CDR3 alone, 45 bases in frame from the first base. Trimming removed 4 bases from V and 6 bases from J; the gene matches leave 4 bases unexplained. On this clone: Its cognate antigen has yet to be identified. No base-level quality is on record; no much larger clone is a single base apart.

For sequencing of the TCRbeta CDR3 region, genomic DNA was extracted from the sorted cells. TCRbeta CDR3 regions were sequenced using the immunoSEQ Assay. What TCRdb holds here is the immuneACCESS table cut down to in-frame rearrangements. Part of the clones is not present; checked against another copy, under half of the missing clones reflect an unresolved V gene, and the others are unexplained. The sample table records tens of thousands of clones; around 90% of these occur just once. The leading ten clones occupy 30% to 35% of the sample. The rearranged chain carries TRBV5-4 and TRBJ2-3, with TRBD2 matching 14 junction bases. This sequence was found in an adult with an advanced solid tumor such as melanoma, head and neck, liver or kidney cancer. Material: CD4+ or CD8+ T cells sorted from blood, obtained in a trial of the OX40 agonist ivuxolimab. The CDR3 reads CASSRLAGGPDTQYF. Here is the DNA: TGTGCCAGCAGCAGACTAGCGGGGGGGCCGGATACGCAGTATTTT.